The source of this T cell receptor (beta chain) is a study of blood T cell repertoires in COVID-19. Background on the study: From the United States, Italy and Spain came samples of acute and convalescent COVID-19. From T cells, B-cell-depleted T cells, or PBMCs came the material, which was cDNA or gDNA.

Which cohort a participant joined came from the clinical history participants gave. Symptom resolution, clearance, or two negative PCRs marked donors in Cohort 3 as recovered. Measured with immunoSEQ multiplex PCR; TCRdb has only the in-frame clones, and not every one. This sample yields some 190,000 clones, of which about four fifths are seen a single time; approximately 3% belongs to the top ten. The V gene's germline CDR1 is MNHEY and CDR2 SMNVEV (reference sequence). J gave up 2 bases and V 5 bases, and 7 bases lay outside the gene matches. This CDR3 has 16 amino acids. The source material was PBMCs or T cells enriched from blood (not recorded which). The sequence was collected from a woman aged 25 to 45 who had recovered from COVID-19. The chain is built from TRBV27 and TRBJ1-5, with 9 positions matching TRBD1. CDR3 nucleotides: TGTGCCAGCAGTCGCCGGGACAGGGTCGGCAATCAGCCCCAGCATTTT. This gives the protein CASSRRDRVGNQPQHF.